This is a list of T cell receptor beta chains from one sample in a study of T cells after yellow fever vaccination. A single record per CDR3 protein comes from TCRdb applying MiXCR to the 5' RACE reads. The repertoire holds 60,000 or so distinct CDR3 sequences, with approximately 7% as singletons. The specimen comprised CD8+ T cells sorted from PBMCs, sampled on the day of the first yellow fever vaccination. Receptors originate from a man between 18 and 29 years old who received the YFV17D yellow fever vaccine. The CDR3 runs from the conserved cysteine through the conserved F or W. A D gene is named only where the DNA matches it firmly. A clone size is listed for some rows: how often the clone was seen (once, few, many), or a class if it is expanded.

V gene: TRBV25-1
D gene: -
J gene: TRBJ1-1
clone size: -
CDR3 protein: CATRPGIGTEAFF
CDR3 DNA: TGTGCCACCAGACCAGGGATCGGGACTGAAGCTTTCTTT

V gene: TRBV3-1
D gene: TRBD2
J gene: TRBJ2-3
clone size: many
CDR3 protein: CASSISGGLAHSTDTQYF
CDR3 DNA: TGTGCCAGCAGCATCAGCGGGGGGTTGGCCCATAGCACAGATACGCAGTATTTT

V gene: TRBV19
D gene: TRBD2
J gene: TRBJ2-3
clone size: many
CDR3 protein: CASDDDSGTRWYF
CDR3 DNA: TGTGCCAGTGACGATGACTCCGGGACTAGATGGTATTTT

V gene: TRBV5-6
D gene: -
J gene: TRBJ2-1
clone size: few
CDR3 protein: CASSLYNSNEQFF
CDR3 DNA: TGTGCCAGCAGCTTGTATAACAGCAATGAGCAGTTCTTC

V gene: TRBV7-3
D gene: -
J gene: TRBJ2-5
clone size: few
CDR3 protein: CASSLKGGVLETQYF
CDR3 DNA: TGTGCCAGCAGCTTAAAAGGGGGGGTACTGGAGACCCAGTACTTC

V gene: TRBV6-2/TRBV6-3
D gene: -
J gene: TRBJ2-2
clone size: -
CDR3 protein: CASSYSRGRTGELFF
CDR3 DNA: TGTGCCAGCAGTTACTCAAGGGGCCGGACCGGGGAGCTGTTTTTT

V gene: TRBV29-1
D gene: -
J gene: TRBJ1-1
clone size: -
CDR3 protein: CSVGKFGTEAFF
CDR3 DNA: TGCAGCGTTGGGAAGTTCGGCACTGAAGCTTTCTTT

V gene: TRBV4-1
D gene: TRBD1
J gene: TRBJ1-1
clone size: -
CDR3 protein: CASSQDRGVHTEAFF
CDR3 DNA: TGCGCCAGCAGCCAAGACAGGGGGGTTCACACTGAAGCTTTCTTT

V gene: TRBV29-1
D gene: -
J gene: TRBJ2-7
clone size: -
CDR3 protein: CSGLGGYEQYF
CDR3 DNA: TGCAGCGGCCTTGGGGGCTACGAGCAGTACTTC

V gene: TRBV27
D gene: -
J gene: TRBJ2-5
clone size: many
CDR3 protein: CASSSSSTRETQYF
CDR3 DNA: TGTGCCAGCAGTTCGTCTTCGACCAGGGAGACCCAGTACTTC

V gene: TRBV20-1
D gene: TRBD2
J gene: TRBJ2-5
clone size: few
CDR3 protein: CSADDLAGGQETQYF
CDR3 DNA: TGCAGTGCTGACGACCTAGCGGGGGGGCAAGAGACCCAGTACTTC

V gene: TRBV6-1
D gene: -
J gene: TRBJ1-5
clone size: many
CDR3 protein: CASSEDRVRQPQHF
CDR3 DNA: TGTGCCAGCAGTGAAGACAGGGTGCGTCAGCCCCAGCATTTT

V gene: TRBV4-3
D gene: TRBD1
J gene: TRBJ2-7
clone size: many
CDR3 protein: CASSLDRGPYEQYF
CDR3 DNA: TGCGCCAGCAGCCTCGACAGGGGACCCTACGAGCAGTACTTC

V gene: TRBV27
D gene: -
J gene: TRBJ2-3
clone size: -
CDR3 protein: CASSLSDGGGYDTQYF
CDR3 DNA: TGTGCCAGCAGTTTATCCGATGGAGGGGGTTATGATACGCAGTATTTT

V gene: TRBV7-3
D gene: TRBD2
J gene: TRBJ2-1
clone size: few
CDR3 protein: CASSPLAGEYNEQFF
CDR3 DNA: TGTGCCAGCAGCCCCCTGGCGGGGGAGTACAATGAGCAGTTCTTC

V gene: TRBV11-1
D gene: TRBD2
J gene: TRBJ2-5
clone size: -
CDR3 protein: CASSFTWPGGPWMGETQYF
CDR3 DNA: TGTGCCAGCAGCTTTACGTGGCCGGGGGGGCCCTGGATGGGGGAGACCCAGTACTTC

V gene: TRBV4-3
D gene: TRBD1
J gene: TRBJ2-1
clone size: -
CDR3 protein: CASSQEGQSNEQFF
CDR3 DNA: TGCGCCAGCAGCCAAGAGGGACAGAGCAATGAGCAGTTCTTC

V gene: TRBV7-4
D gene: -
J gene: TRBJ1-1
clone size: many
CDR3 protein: CASSYPGRSAEAFF
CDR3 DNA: TGTGCCAGCAGCTATCCAGGGCGTTCCGCTGAAGCTTTCTTT

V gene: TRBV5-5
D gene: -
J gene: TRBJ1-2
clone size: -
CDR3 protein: CASSLASGRVFYGYTF
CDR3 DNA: TGTGCCAGCAGCTTGGCCAGCGGCAGGGTCTTCTATGGCTACACCTTC

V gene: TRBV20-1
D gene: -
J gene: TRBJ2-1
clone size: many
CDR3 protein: CSASGTDSYNEQFF
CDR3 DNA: TGCAGTGCTTCCGGGACTGATTCCTACAATGAGCAGTTCTTC

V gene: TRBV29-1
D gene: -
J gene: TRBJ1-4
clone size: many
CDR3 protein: CSVEPQDEKLFF
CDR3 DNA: TGCAGCGTTGAGCCCCAGGATGAAAAACTGTTTTTT

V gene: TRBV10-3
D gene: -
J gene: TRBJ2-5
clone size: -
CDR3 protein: CAISESTTGAVETQYF
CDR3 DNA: TGTGCCATCAGTGAGTCGACTACCGGGGCGGTAGAGACCCAGTACTTC

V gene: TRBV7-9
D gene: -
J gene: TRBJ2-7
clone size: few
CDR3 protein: CASSSTPSAYEQYF
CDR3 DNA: TGTGCCAGCAGCTCCACCCCCTCCGCCTACGAGCAGTACTTC

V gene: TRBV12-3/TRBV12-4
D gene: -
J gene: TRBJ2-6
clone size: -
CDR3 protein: CALSLALKLATNGANVLTF
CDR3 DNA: TGTGCCCTCAGTTTAGCGCTAAAGTTGGCCACGAACGGGGCCAACGTCCTGACTTTC

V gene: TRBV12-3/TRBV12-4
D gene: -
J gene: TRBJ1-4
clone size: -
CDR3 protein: CASSSGGKLFF
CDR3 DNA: TGTGCCAGCAGCTCCGGGGGAAAACTGTTTTTT

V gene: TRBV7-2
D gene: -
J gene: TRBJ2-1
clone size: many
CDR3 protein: CASSLGVGGPYNEQFF
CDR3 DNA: TGTGCCAGCAGCTTAGGGGTGGGGGGGCCCTACAATGAGCAGTTCTTC

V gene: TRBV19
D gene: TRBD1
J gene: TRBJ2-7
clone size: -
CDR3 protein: CASSIGTGDYEQYF
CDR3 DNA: TGTGCCAGTAGTATCGGGACAGGGGACTACGAGCAGTACTTC

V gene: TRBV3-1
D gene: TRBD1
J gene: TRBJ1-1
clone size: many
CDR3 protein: CASSHNVDRITEAFF
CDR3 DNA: TGTGCCAGCAGCCACAACGTGGACAGGATCACTGAAGCTTTCTTT

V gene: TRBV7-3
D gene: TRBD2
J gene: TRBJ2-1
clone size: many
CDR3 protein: CASSLSPGGGGDEQFF
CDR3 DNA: TGTGCCAGCAGCTTAAGCCCCGGGGGGGGCGGGGATGAGCAGTTCTTC

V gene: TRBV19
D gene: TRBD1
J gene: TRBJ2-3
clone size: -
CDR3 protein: CASSLLGGPPDTQYF
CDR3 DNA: TGTGCCAGTAGCCTTCTAGGGGGCCCGCCAGATACGCAGTATTTT

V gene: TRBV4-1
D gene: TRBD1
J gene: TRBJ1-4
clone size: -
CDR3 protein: CASSRGGAGVFF
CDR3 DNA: TGCGCCAGCAGCCGAGGGGGCGCGGGGGTGTTTTTT

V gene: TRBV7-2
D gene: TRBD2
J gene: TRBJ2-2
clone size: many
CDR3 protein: CASSSPPSGGKRELFF
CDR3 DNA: TGTGCCAGCAGCTCCCCCCCTAGCGGGGGCAAGCGGGAGCTGTTTTTT

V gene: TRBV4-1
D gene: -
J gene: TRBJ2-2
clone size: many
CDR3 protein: CASSGRGHTGELFF
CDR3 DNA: TGCGCCAGCAGCGGACGAGGACACACCGGGGAGCTGTTTTTT

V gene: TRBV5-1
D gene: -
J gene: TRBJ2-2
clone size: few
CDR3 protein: CASSLDRGELFF
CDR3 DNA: TGCGCCAGCAGCTTGGATCGGGGGGAGCTGTTTTTT

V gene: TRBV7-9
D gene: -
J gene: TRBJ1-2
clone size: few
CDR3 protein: CASSLKESGGGGYGYTF
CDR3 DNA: TGTGCCAGCAGCTTAAAGGAATCCGGGGGGGGCGGCTATGGCTACACCTTC

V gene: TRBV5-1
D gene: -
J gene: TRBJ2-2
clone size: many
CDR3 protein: CASSLQERGETGELFF
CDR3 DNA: TGCGCCAGCAGCTTGCAGGAAAGGGGCGAAACCGGGGAGCTGTTTTTT

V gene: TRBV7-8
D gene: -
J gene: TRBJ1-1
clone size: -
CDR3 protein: CASSYGGRSVAFF
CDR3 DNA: TGTGCCAGCAGCTACGGGGGGCGATCGGTAGCTTTCTTT

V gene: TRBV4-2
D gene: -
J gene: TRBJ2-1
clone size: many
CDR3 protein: CASSQDRGAGNEQFF
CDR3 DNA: TGTGCCAGCAGCCAAGATCGAGGGGCGGGGAATGAGCAGTTCTTC